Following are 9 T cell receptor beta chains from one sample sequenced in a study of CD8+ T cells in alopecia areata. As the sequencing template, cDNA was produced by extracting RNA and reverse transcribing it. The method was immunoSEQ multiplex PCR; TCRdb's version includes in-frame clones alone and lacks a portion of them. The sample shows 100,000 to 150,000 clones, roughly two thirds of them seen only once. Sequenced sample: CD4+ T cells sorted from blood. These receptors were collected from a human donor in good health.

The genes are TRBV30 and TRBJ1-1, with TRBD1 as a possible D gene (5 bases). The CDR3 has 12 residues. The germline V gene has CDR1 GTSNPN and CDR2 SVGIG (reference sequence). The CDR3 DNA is TGTGCAAGGGGCAGCCAGAACACTGAAGCTTTCTTT. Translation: CARGSQNTEAFF.

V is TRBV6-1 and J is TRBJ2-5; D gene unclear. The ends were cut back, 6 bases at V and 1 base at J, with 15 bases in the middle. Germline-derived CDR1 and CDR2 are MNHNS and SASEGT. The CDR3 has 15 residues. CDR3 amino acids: CASSAFGEVQETQYF. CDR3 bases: TGTGCCAGCAGCGCCTTTGGTGAGGTCCAAGAGACCCAGTACTTC.

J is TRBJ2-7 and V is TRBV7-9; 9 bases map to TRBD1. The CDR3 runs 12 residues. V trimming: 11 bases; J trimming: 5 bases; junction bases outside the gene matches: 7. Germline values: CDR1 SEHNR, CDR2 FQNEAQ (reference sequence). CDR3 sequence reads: CAGQDRGNEQYF. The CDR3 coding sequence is TGTGCCGGCCAGGACAGGGGCAACGAGCAGTACTTC.

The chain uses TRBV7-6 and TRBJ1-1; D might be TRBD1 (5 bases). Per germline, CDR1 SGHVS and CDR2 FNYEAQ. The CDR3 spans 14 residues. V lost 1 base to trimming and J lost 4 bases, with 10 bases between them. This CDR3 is CASSLGAGSTEAFF. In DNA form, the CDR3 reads TGTGCCAGCAGCTTAGGAGCAGGGTCCACTGAAGCTTTCTTT.

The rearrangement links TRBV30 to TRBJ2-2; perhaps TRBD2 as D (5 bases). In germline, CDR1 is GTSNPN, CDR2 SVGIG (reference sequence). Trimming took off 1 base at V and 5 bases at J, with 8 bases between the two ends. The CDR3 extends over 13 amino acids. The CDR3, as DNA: TGTGCCTGGAGTGAGACGGGAACCGGGGAGCTGTTTTTT. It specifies CAWSETGTGELFF.

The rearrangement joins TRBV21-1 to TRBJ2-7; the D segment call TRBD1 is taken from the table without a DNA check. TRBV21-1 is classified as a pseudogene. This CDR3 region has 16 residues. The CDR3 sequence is CASSNQPDRRIYEQYF. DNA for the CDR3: TGTGCCAGCAGCAATCAGCCGGACAGACGAATCTACGAGCAGTACTTC.

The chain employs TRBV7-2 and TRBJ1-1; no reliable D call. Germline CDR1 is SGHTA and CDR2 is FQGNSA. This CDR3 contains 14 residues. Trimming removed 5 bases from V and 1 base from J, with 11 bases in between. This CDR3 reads CASSPESRNTEAFF. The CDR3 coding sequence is TGTGCCAGCAGCCCCGAATCTCGGAACACTGAAGCTTTCTTT.

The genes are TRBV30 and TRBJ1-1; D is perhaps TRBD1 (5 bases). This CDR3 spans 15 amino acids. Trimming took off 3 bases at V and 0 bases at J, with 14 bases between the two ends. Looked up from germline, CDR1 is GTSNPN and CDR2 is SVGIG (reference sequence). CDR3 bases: TGTGCCTGGAGGGGGATGGGGACTGTGAACACTGAAGCTTTCTTT. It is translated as CAWRGMGTVNTEAFF.

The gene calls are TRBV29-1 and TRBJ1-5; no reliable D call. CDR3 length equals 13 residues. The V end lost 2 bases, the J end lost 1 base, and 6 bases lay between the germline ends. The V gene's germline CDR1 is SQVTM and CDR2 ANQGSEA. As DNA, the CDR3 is TGCAGCGTTGAAACGGAGAGCAATCAGCCCCAGCATTTT. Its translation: CSVETESNQPQHF.